This TCR beta chain was profiled in a study of cytomegalovirus exposure and HLA in healthy donors. The germline CDR1 and CDR2 sequences are SGHTA and FQGNSA. The CDR3 length is 15 residues. V dropped 1 base and J dropped 3 bases, with 10 bases sitting between them. PCR used 60 Vbeta primers and 13 Jbeta primers. The repertoire was sequenced with immunoSEQ multiplex PCR; TCRdb's copy has only in-frame clones and lacks some. The specimen's table records 70,000 to 100,000 clones. As concerns this clone: As yet, its antigen is unknown.

Overall study results and limits: The study labeled 164 TCR beta chains cytomegalovirus-associated.

The receptor's source is a man between 18 and 29 years old in good health and CMV-seropositive. The sequenced material came from PBMCs. This chain joins TRBV7-2 and TRBJ1-5; possibly TRBD1 for D (5 bases). CDR3 nucleotide sequence: TGTGCCAGCAGCTTAGACGGCAGGGTCAATCAGCCCCAGCATTTT. As protein: CASSLDGRVNQPQHF.